Listed below are T cell receptor beta chains from one sample, sequenced in a study of T cells in Graves' hyperthyroidism and ophthalmopathy. From the multiplex PCR reads, TCRdb called clonotypes with MiXCR, one entry per CDR3 protein. This sample carries about 130,000 distinct CDR3 sequences, more than 20% of them seen once, and the ten largest clones take more than 65%. The sample comprised blood. The receptors were sampled from a woman aged 45-60 years with Graves' hyperthyroidism that later progressed to Graves' ophthalmopathy. The CDR3 runs from the conserved cysteine through the conserved F or W. A D gene is named only where the DNA matches it firmly. Some rows mark clone size as missing; the rest say once, few, many or name a class of expanded clone.

NA	TRBV4-1	NA	TRBJ2-7	CASSPNAHLRGTIYEQYF	TGCGCCAGCAGCCCCAATGCCCACCTCAGGGGAACCATCTACGAGCAGTACTTC
many	TRBV20-1	NA	TRBJ1-2	CSADGGIYGYTF	TGCAGTGCCGACGGGGGTATCTATGGCTACACCTTC
many	TRBV15	NA	TRBJ1-1	CATSRVLTEAFF	TGTGCCACCAGCAGAGTATTGACTGAAGCTTTCTTT
many	TRBV6-1	TRBD1	TRBJ1-5	CASKQGISNQPQHF	TGTGCCAGCAAACAGGGGATAAGCAATCAGCCCCAGCATTTT
many	TRBV15	NA	TRBJ1-2	CATSRDTQAVGYTF	TGTGCCACCAGCAGAGATACACAGGCCGTTGGCTACACCTTC
many	TRBV5-1	NA	TRBJ2-5	CASSLDMGGQTQYF	TGCGCCAGCAGCTTGGATATGGGGGGGCAGACCCAGTACTTC
few	TRBV10-3	TRBD1	TRBJ1-2	CAISESGQNAFNYGYTF	TGTGCCATCAGTGAGTCGGGACAGAACGCATTTAACTATGGCTACACCTTC
NA	TRBV20-1	TRBD1	TRBJ2-7	CSASLTGIYEQYF	TGCAGTGCTAGTTTGACAGGGATCTACGAGCAGTACTTC
NA	TRBV5-5	TRBD2	TRBJ2-5	CASSQNSGPKETQYF	TGTGCCAGCAGCCAAAATAGCGGGCCTAAAGAGACCCAGTACTTC
NA	TRBV5-4	NA	TRBJ2-5	CASSLGSGETQYF	TGTGCCAGCAGCTTGGGGAGTGGTGAGACCCAGTACTTC
few	TRBV6-1	NA	TRBJ1-3	CASSWDNSGNTIYF	TGTGCCAGCAGCTGGGACAACTCTGGAAACACCATATATTTT
many	TRBV7-8	NA	TRBJ2-7	CASSSKQGPSYEQYF	TGTGCCAGCAGCTCGAAACAGGGACCCTCCTACGAGCAGTACTTC
many	TRBV12-3/TRBV12-4	TRBD1	TRBJ2-5	CASRFGTGVAETQYF	TGTGCCAGCAGGTTTGGGACAGGGGTGGCGGAGACCCAGTACTTC
many	TRBV5-5	NA	TRBJ2-5	CASSLQAQETQYF	TGTGCCAGCAGCCTACAGGCTCAAGAGACCCAGTACTTC
few	TRBV19	NA	TRBJ1-1	CASSIVDRNTEAFF	TGTGCCAGTAGTATAGTAGACAGGAACACTGAAGCTTTCTTT
few	TRBV12-3/TRBV12-4	NA	TRBJ1-1	CASSWAPSGTEAFF	TGTGCCAGTAGTTGGGCCCCCTCGGGGACTGAAGCTTTCTTT
few	TRBV18	TRBD2	TRBJ2-3	CASSPTSGMTDTQYF	TGTGCCAGCTCACCAACTAGCGGGATGACAGATACGCAGTATTTT
few	TRBV11-2	NA	TRBJ2-5	CASSPTGRVQETQYF	TGTGCCAGCAGCCCCACCGGCAGGGTCCAAGAGACCCAGTACTTC
NA	TRBV9	NA	TRBJ1-5	CASSVEGRADQPQHF	TGTGCCAGCAGCGTAGAGGGGCGGGCGGATCAGCCCCAGCATTTT
NA	TRBV6-1	NA	TRBJ2-3	CASSPSGSTDTQYF	TGTGCCAGCAGCCCCTCAGGCAGCACAGATACGCAGTATTTT
NA	TRBV10-3	TRBD1	TRBJ1-4	CAISARQGREKLFF	TGTGCCATCAGTGCGCGACAGGGGAGGGAAAAACTGTTTTTT
many	TRBV7-9	NA	TRBJ2-2	CASSLREGVAWPGELFF	TGTGCCAGCAGCTTAAGGGAAGGAGTAGCCTGGCCCGGGGAGCTGTTTTTT
few	TRBV2	NA	TRBJ2-7	CASSALTEQYF	TGTGCCAGCAGTGCCCTGACCGAGCAGTACTTC
NA	TRBV5-1	NA	TRBJ2-6	CASSWGGSGANVLTF	TGCGCCAGCAGCTGGGGAGGCTCTGGGGCCAACGTCCTGACTTTC
NA	TRBV5-1	NA	TRBJ1-2	CASSPEGRWGLGYTF	TGCGCCAGCAGTCCGGAGGGTAGATGGGGCCTTGGCTACACCTTC
NA	TRBV19	NA	TRBJ2-6	CASSIGGDRANVLTF	TGTGCCAGTAGTATAGGGGGGGATCGGGCCAACGTCCTGACTTTC
many	TRBV5-1	NA	TRBJ2-2	CASSVGVSVGELFF	TGCGCCAGCAGCGTAGGGGTTTCTGTCGGGGAGCTGTTTTTT
few	TRBV30	TRBD2	TRBJ2-5	CAWSVLGPGLATQETQYF	TGTGCCTGGAGTGTACTTGGTCCGGGACTAGCCACGCAAGAGACCCAGTACTTC
many	TRBV12-3/TRBV12-4	TRBD1	TRBJ1-5	CASSSGQGVLPQHF	TGTGCCAGCAGCTCTGGACAGGGGGTTCTGCCCCAGCATTTT
NA	TRBV10-2	TRBD2	TRBJ2-5	CASGLVAGDQTQYF	TGCGCCAGCGGTCTAGTGGCGGGAGACCAGACCCAGTACTTC
many	TRBV6-6	TRBD1	TRBJ1-1	CASSYSTYRGGGNTEAFF	TGTGCCAGCAGTTACTCAACCTACAGGGGGGGGGGGAACACTGAAGCTTTCTTT
few	TRBV14	TRBD2	TRBJ2-4	CASSRAGAGVKSQYF	TGTGCCAGCAGCCGGGCTGGGGCGGGAGTGAAAAGTCAGTACTTC
few	TRBV10-3	TRBD1	TRBJ2-1	CAISEGAGGRNEQFF	TGTGCCATCAGTGAGGGTGCAGGGGGCCGCAATGAGCAGTTCTTC
NA	TRBV5-4	NA	TRBJ2-1	CASSLDVANYNEQFF	TGTGCCAGCAGCTTGGATGTGGCGAACTACAATGAGCAGTTCTTC
many	TRBV20-1	TRBD1	TRBJ1-6	CSAKGQGSSYNSPLHF	TGCAGTGCTAAAGGACAGGGCAGCTCCTATAATTCACCCCTCCACTTT
NA	TRBV28	NA	TRBJ1-2	CASSLQGIHGYTF	TGTGCCAGCAGTTTACAGGGGATCCATGGCTACACCTTC
many	TRBV28	NA	TRBJ2-7	CASSPGRFSYEQYF	TGTGCCAGCAGCCCGGGACGGTTCTCCTACGAGCAGTACTTC
many	TRBV30	NA	TRBJ1-2	CAWRGYGGYTF	TGTGCCTGGAGGGGCTATGGTGGCTACACCTTC
many	TRBV28	NA	TRBJ1-1	CATTGREQSPEAFF	TGTGCCACAACGGGGAGGGAACAATCCCCTGAAGCTTTCTTT
many	TRBV6-4	TRBD2	TRBJ2-7	CARPGGGSGRVYEQYF	TGTGCCAGACCTGGGGGAGGTAGCGGGAGGGTCTACGAGCAGTACTTC
NA	TRBV12-3/TRBV12-4	NA	TRBJ2-2	CASSNLGGGTGELFF	TGTGCCAGCAGTAACTTGGGAGGGGGTACCGGGGAGCTGTTTTTT
many	TRBV5-1	NA	TRBJ1-1	CASSLGTMNTEAFF	TGCGCCAGCAGCTTGGGGACAATGAACACTGAAGCTTTCTTT
NA	TRBV4-2	NA	TRBJ2-5	CASSWTALQETQYF	TGTGCCAGCAGCTGGACTGCCTTACAAGAGACCCAGTACTTC
NA	TRBV30	NA	TRBJ1-3	CAWNNRGGSSSGNTIYF	TGTGCCTGGAACAACCGGGGGGGCTCGAGCTCTGGAAACACCATATATTTT
NA	TRBV25-1	TRBD1	TRBJ1-2	CASSETGGGYGYTF	TGTGCCAGCAGTGAAACAGGGGGGGGGTATGGCTACACCTTC
NA	TRBV4-1	TRBD2	TRBJ2-7	CASSQGLAGAGEQYF	TGCGCCAGCAGCCAGGGACTAGCGGGAGCAGGTGAGCAGTACTTC
many	TRBV7-9	NA	TRBJ2-7	CASSLGLRSYEQYF	TGTGCCAGCAGCTTAGGACTGCGTTCCTACGAGCAGTACTTC
many	TRBV28	NA	TRBJ1-2	CASNGRGHGYTF	TGTGCCAGCAATGGCAGGGGACACGGCTACACCTTC
NA	TRBV28	NA	TRBJ1-5	CASSLAYSNQPQHF	TGTGCCAGCAGTCTAGCGTATAGCAATCAGCCCCAGCATTTT
few	TRBV9	NA	TRBJ1-2	CASSYDGNYGYTF	TGTGCCAGCAGCTACGACGGTAACTATGGCTACACCTTC
many	TRBV2	NA	TRBJ1-1	CASSVRLNTEAFF	TGTGCCAGCAGTGTTAGGTTAAACACTGAAGCTTTCTTT
NA	TRBV15	NA	TRBJ1-5	CATSRDRPDSDQPQHF	TGTGCCACCAGCAGAGATCGACCTGATAGCGATCAGCCCCAGCATTTT
NA	TRBV27	NA	TRBJ1-5	CASNPRGGNQPQHF	TGTGCCAGCAACCCCCGTGGGGGCAATCAGCCCCAGCATTTT
many	TRBV6-5	NA	TRBJ1-2	CASSYWGRRRNTNYGYTF	TGTGCCAGCAGTTACTGGGGACGCAGACGAAATACTAACTATGGCTACACCTTC